A single sample gave rise to the 9 T cell receptor beta chains below, sequenced in a study of blood T cells in healthy people across ages. With a J-beta primer mix and a sample-barcoded 5' primer, a second PCR ran about 6 to 11 cycles. MiXCR, applied by TCRdb to the 5' RACE reads, yields one record per CDR3 protein. The table includes around 1,100,000 distinct CDR3 sequences, 35% to 40% detected once. The sample taken for sequencing was blood. Receptors were obtained from a young man in good health.

This chain links TRBV20-1 with TRBJ2-1; 8 positions match TRBD2. Germline lookup yields CDR1 DFQATT and CDR2 SNEGSKA (reference sequence). The ends lost 1 base at V and 9 bases at J; junction bases unmatched: 11. The CDR3 loop spans 15 amino acids. The CDR3 spells CSARVVPGGLGEQFF. The DNA for the CDR3 is TGCAGTGCTAGAGTCGTCCCGGGGGGGCTCGGTGAGCAGTTCTTC.

This clonotype has just a few counts. CDR3 residues: CSARDLPVWTAPTNEKLFF. DNA for the CDR3: TGCAGTGCTAGAGATTTGCCCGTTTGGACGGCACCAACTAATGAAAAACTGTTTTTT. The chain links TRBV20-1 to TRBJ1-4; D is unclear. Germline loops: CDR1 DFQATT, CDR2 SNEGSKA (reference sequence). The CDR3 consists of 19 residues. The V end lost 0 bases, the J end lost 0 bases, and 20 bases lay between the germline ends.

The gene calls are TRBV7-6 and TRBJ2-3; tentatively, D is TRBD1 (6 bases). V was trimmed by 4 bases and J by 3 bases, leaving 14 bases between them. Per germline, CDR1 SGHVS and CDR2 FNYEAQ. This CDR3 is 15 amino acids long. In DNA form, the CDR3 reads TGTGCCAGCAGCTCCCAGGGGCTTGAAACAGATACGCAGTATTTT. Protein sequence: CASSSQGLETDTQYF.

The chain has TRBV6-2 or TRBV6-3 and TRBJ2-1; D perhaps matches TRBD2 (6 bases). The CDR3 has 13 residues. The ends were cut back, 6 bases at V and 9 bases at J, with 15 bases in the middle. Germline V lookup: CDR1 MNHEY, CDR2 SVGEGT. The CDR3 nucleotides read TGTGCCAGCAGACAATCGGGAGAGGGTGAGCAGTTCTTC. Protein sequence: CASRQSGEGEQFF.

The chain carries TRBV27 and TRBJ2-5; possibly TRBD2 for D (5 bases). Germline values: CDR1 MNHEY, CDR2 SMNVEV (reference sequence). The CDR3 contains 15 residues. Trimming cost V 7 bases and J 11 bases, with 26 bases left between them. CDR3 in DNA: TGTGCCAGCACCCCATGGGGAGAATTTAAAGGTGAGCAGTACTTC. Translating it yields CASTPWGEFKGEQYF.

The chain links TRBV27 to TRBJ1-1; D may be TRBD1 (6 bases). CDR1 MNHEY and CDR2 SMNVEV come from the germline V gene (reference sequence). This CDR3 spans 14 amino acids. Trimming shortened V by 6 bases and J by 1 base, and 12 bases separated the two germline ends. As DNA, the CDR3 is TGTGCCAGCAGGCTGGGACACGCGAACACTGAAGCTTTCTTT. Translating gives CASRLGHANTEAFF.

CDR3 sequence (DNA): TGTGCCAGCAGTGACGGTAGGGTGTTTTTCTACAATGAGCAGTTCTTC. This codes for CASSDGRVFFYNEQFF. The chain couples TRBV6-4 to TRBJ2-1; no clear D. CDR3 length equals 16 residues. V was trimmed by 2 bases and J by 3 bases, leaving 14 bases between them. Per the germline V gene, CDR1 is MRHNA and CDR2 is SNTAGT.

The chain combines TRBV7-9 with TRBJ1-4, with no clear D. Looked up from germline, CDR1 is SEHNR and CDR2 is FQNEAQ (reference sequence). The CDR3 consists of 15 residues. V lost 5 bases to trimming and J lost 8 bases, with 18 bases between them. CDR3 DNA: TGTGCCAGCAGCCACCCCGAAAACCCAAAAGAAAAACTGTTTTTT. It encodes CASSHPENPKEKLFF.

The chain carries TRBV20-1 and TRBJ2-3; D call uncertain. V shed 0 bases and J shed 2 bases, with 18 bases lying between them. There are 17 residues in the CDR3. Germline V gene sequence: CDR1 DFQATT, CDR2 SNEGSKA (reference sequence). The CDR3 bases are TGCAGTGCTAGAGATCAACGGTGGGGTAATCCCACAGATACGCAGTATTTT. Translation: CSARDQRWGNPTDTQYF.